Listed here are 22 T cell receptor beta chains from one sample, sequenced in a study of cytomegalovirus exposure and HLA in healthy donors. Both 60 Vbeta primers and 13 Jbeta primers went into the PCR. The repertoire was sequenced with immunoSEQ multiplex PCR; TCRdb's copy has only in-frame clones and lacks some. The data hold hundreds of thousands of clones, with 76% observed a single time. The specimen sequenced was PBMCs. These receptors were taken from a young man in good health and CMV-seronegative.

CDR3 sequence: CASSPRPQGEVNYGYTF. CDR3 sequence (DNA): TGCGCCAGCAGCCCGCGACCACAGGGTGAGGTTAACTATGGCTACACCTTC. This chain connects TRBV5-1 to TRBJ1-2, with D maybe TRBD1 (6 bases). The length of the CDR3 is 17 residues. Trimming removed 4 bases at V and 1 base at J, with 20 bases between. Germline V lookup: CDR1 SGHRS, CDR2 YFSETQ.

V and J are TRBV29-1 and TRBJ2-7; TRBD1 matches 10 bases. Germline CDR1 is SQVTM and CDR2 is ANQGSEA. The CDR3 is 14 amino acids. The junction had 8 bases not matched to a gene; V was cut back by 7 bases and J by 2 bases. The CDR3 here is CSGSDRGPPYEQYF. CDR3 in DNA: TGCAGCGGGAGTGACAGGGGGCCCCCCTACGAGCAGTACTTC.

The V and J genes are TRBV7-2 and TRBJ2-1; D is possibly TRBD2 (6 bases). The CDR3 extends over 15 amino acids. The V and J ends lost 1 base and 8 bases respectively, with 15 bases between them. Germline V gene sequence: CDR1 SGHTA, CDR2 FQGNSA. The CDR3 DNA reads as TGTGCCAGCAGCTTAGGCCCCGATTGGGGGGATGAGCAGTTCTTC. Its translation is CASSLGPDWGDEQFF.

The chain joins TRBV19 to TRBJ1-5; 9 bases align to TRBD1. Unmatched junction bases numbered 13, after V lost 9 bases and J lost 7 bases. The CDR3 covers 15 residues. In germline, CDR1 is LNHDA, CDR2 SQIVND (reference sequence). The CDR3 DNA follows: TGTGCCAGGGTTCACAAACAGGGGGCAGAACAGCCCCAGCATTTT. It yields the protein CARVHKQGAEQPQHF.

CDR3 protein: CASSPHPPLDRSPYEQYF. As DNA, the CDR3 is TGTGCCAGCAGCCCTCATCCCCCACTTGACAGGTCGCCCTACGAGCAGTACTTC. This chain uses TRBV7-9 with TRBJ2-7; D perhaps matches TRBD1 (6 bases). The CDR3 is made up of 18 amino acids. The V gene's germline CDR1 is SEHNR and CDR2 FQNEAQ (reference sequence). Trimming cost V 5 bases and J 2 bases, with 25 bases left between them.

The gene calls are TRBV5-1 and TRBJ2-3, with 10 bases lining up with TRBD2. V shed 4 bases and J 2 bases; nucleotides not matched to a gene: 7. The CDR3 covers 16 residues. Germline CDR1 SGHRS, CDR2 YFSETQ. The CDR3 sequence: CASSLASGSNTDTQYF. The CDR3 region has the DNA TGCGCCAGCAGCCTCGCTAGCGGGAGTAACACAGATACGCAGTATTTT.

This clone was seen only a few times. The chain is built from TRBV6-6 and TRBJ1-2; maybe TRBD1 (6 bases). CDR3 length: 14 amino acids. In germline, CDR1 is MNHNY, CDR2 SVGAGI (reference sequence). The V and J ends lost 2 bases and 9 bases respectively, with 16 bases between them. The CDR3 here is CASSYLKTGGRYTF. CDR3 DNA sequence: TGTGCCAGCAGTTACCTCAAGACAGGTGGGCGCTACACCTTC.

This clone was recorded only once. The chain recombines TRBV4-1 with TRBJ1-3, with TRBD1 identical over 8 bases. This CDR3 comprises 16 residues. Germline lookup yields CDR1 MGHRA and CDR2 YSYEKL. V shed 3 bases, J shed 5 bases, and the junction held 9 bases outside the gene matches. CDR3 sequence: CASSHIGQGARNTIYF. CDR3 in DNA: TGCGCCAGCAGCCATATCGGGCAGGGGGCAAGAAACACCATATATTTT.

The chain links TRBV4-1 to TRBJ1-2; D is perhaps TRBD1 (5 bases). V lost 0 bases and J lost 4, with 12 bases in between. The CDR3 loop spans 15 amino acids. Germline lookup yields CDR1 MGHRA and CDR2 YSYEKL. The CDR3 here is CASSQDQAGGYGYTF. The CDR3 region has the DNA TGCGCCAGCAGCCAAGATCAGGCGGGGGGCTATGGCTACACCTTC.

This clone was seen more than once but under ten times. The CDR3 coding sequence is TGTGCCGAGCAGGCCCGAACGAACACTGAAGCTTTCTTT. Translating it yields CAEQARTNTEAFF. The chain joins TRBV2 to TRBJ1-1; D is undetermined. V was trimmed by 11 bases and J by 1 base, leaving 14 bases between them. This CDR3 contains 13 residues. CDR1 SNHLY and CDR2 FYNNEI come from the germline V gene.

The DNA for the CDR3 is TGTGCCAGCAGACCTACCTTAGGACAGGGTTCCACAGATACGCAGTATTTT. Translation: CASRPTLGQGSTDTQYF. This sequence joins TRBV28 and TRBJ2-3; 8 bases map to TRBD1. In germline, CDR1 is MDHEN, CDR2 SYDVKM. V lost 6 bases to trimming and J lost 2 bases; unmatched junction nucleotides: 13. The CDR3 is 17 residues long.

On this clone itself: Germline and junction disagree at one end, which may indicate a read error. The chain employs TRBV7-9 and TRBJ2-1, with a possible D match to TRBD1 (6 bases). Germline values: CDR1 SEHNR, CDR2 FQNEAQ (reference sequence). The CDR3 runs to 15 residues. The CDR3 protein is CSSSSKHRTDNEQFF. The CDR3 bases are TGTTCCAGCAGCTCGAAACATAGGACAGACAATGAGCAGTTCTTC.

The chain joins TRBV5-1 to TRBJ1-1, with 8 bases lining up with TRBD1. CDR3 size: 16 residues. CDR1 and CDR2 (germline): SGHRS, YFSETQ. V lost 4 bases to trimming and J lost 0 bases; unmatched junction nucleotides: 8. CDR3 nucleotides: TGCGCCAGCAGCGGCTCAGGGGGCGCGGTGAACACTGAAGCTTTCTTT. Translated: CASSGSGGAVNTEAFF.

The gene calls are TRBV28 and TRBJ1-5; D uncertain. V dropped 7 bases and J dropped 7 bases, with 23 bases sitting between them. This CDR3 contains 16 residues. Per the germline V gene, CDR1 is MDHEN and CDR2 is SYDVKM. CDR3 residues: CASTTFMTGSRQPQHF. CDR3 bases: TGTGCCAGCACCACCTTCATGACGGGTTCGAGACAGCCCCAGCATTTT.

The chain combines TRBV19 with TRBJ2-2, with a possible D match to TRBD1 (6 bases). From germline, CDR1 is LNHDA and CDR2 SQIVND (reference sequence). Trimming left V 7 bases short and J 1 base short, with 7 bases between. The CDR3 length is 13 residues. CDR3 DNA sequence: TGTGCCAGTAAGGACAGGAACACCGGGGAGCTGTTTTTT. Residues: CASKDRNTGELFF.

This clone occurred a few times. The gene calls are TRBV11-3 and TRBJ2-2; the match to TRBD2 covers 7 bases. V was pared by 9 bases and J by 1 base, with 5 bases of the junction left unmatched. The CDR3 consists of 14 residues. Germline V lookup: CDR1 SGHNT, CDR2 YENEEA. The CDR3, as DNA: TGTGCCAGTAGTTCGGGGGGGAACACCGGGGAGCTGTTTTTT. This sequence encodes CASSSGGNTGELFF.

The V and J genes are TRBV4-1 and TRBJ2-2; 7 nucleotides align to TRBD2. This CDR3 is built from 13 residues. The V and J ends lost 1 base and 16 bases, in that order; junction bases with no gene match: 9. The germline V gene encodes CDR1 MGHRA and CDR2 YSYEKL. CDR3 in DNA: TGCGCCAGCAGCCAAGGGACTAGTACGGTCTCGTTTTTT. It yields the protein CASSQGTSTVSFF.

V is TRBV21-1 and J is TRBJ2-1; TRBD1, the table's D call, was not compared with the DNA. TRBV21-1 is annotated as a pseudogene. The CDR3 is made up of 14 amino acids. The CDR3 here is CASSKETLRGEQFF. The CDR3 DNA reads TGTGCCAGCAGCAAAGAGACGTTAAGGGGTGAGCAGTTCTTC.

The chain joins TRBV5-4 to TRBJ2-1, with D unresolved. The CDR3 sequence is 13 residues long. V shed 4 bases and J shed 5 bases, with 10 bases lying between them. Per the germline V gene, CDR1 is SGHNT and CDR2 is YYREEE (reference sequence). As DNA, the CDR3 is TGTGCCAGCAGCAATCCTAATAACAATGAGCAGTTCTTC. It is translated as CASSNPNNNEQFF.

The gene calls are TRBV14 and TRBJ1-3; D not resolved. Germline lookup yields CDR1 SGHDN and CDR2 FVKESK. The V gene lost 3 bases and the J gene lost 0 bases, with 9 bases spanning the gap. This CDR3 spans 15 amino acids. The CDR3 loop is CASSQRRDSGNTIYF. CDR3 coding DNA: TGTGCCAGCAGCCAGAGGAGGGACTCTGGAAACACCATATATTTT.

The chain is built from TRBV2 and TRBJ1-2; no clear D gene. The CDR3 is 12 residues long. Germline V gene sequence: CDR1 SNHLY, CDR2 FYNNEI. V was pared by 6 bases and J by 4 bases, with 9 bases between. The CDR3 region is CASRERGYGYTF. The DNA of the CDR3 is TGTGCCAGCAGGGAAAGAGGCTATGGCTACACCTTC.

The V call is TRBV5-6, the J call TRBJ1-2, with TRBD1 matching over 8 bases. This CDR3 has 14 amino acids. Germline V gene sequence: CDR1 SGHDT, CDR2 YYEEEE. After removal of 2 bases from V and 6 bases from J, the junction contained 6 bases not matched to a gene. The CDR3 protein is CASSFPTGADGYTF. CDR3 bases: TGTGCCAGCAGCTTTCCGACAGGGGCTGATGGCTACACCTTC.